The 6 T cell receptor beta chains in this list originate from one sample, sequenced in a study of T cell changes during pregnancy in multiple sclerosis. Some clones are missing from TCRdb's copy, which holds only in-frame ones; the method was immunoSEQ multiplex PCR. Among around 24,000 clones listed, roughly 86% were seen once. The specimen was CD8+ T cells from peripheral blood mononuclear cells, collected in the first trimester of pregnancy. The origin of the receptors is a female donor in good health, enrolled as a control in a pregnancy study.

This sequence joins TRBV11-2 and TRBJ2-7, with 7 bases aligning to TRBD1. The CDR3 is made up of 19 amino acids. Germline loops: CDR1 SGHAT, CDR2 FQNNGV. Trimming removed 1 base from V and 2 bases from J; junction bases left unmatched: 17. The CDR3 region is CASSLGRQGLLTGPYEQYF. The DNA for the CDR3 is TGTGCCAGCAGCTTAGGCCGACAGGGTCTGTTAACCGGTCCCTACGAGCAGTACTTC.

Only one count was recorded for this clone. V and J are TRBV27 and TRBJ2-7; D might be TRBD1 (7 bases). CDR3 length equals 14 residues. V lost 2 bases, J lost 4 bases, and 12 bases lay in between. CDR1 and CDR2 from the germline V gene are MNHEY and SMNVEV (reference sequence). CDR3 in DNA: TGTGCCAGCAGTTTAGCAGGGGGGAATTACGAGCAGTACTTC. Translated, it gives CASSLAGGNYEQYF.

This chain links TRBV2 with TRBJ2-7, with TRBD1 matching over 9 bases. V lost 7 bases, J lost 4 bases, and 5 bases stayed unmatched. The CDR3 runs to 13 residues. CDR1 and CDR2 from the germline V gene are SNHLY and FYNNEI. The CDR3 coding sequence is TGTGCCAGCATGGGGACAGGGAGATACGAGCAGTACTTC. This translates into CASMGTGRYEQYF.

The rearrangement links TRBV10-3 to TRBJ1-1; D might be TRBD1 (5 bases). This CDR3 is 14 amino acids long. Germline V gives CDR1 ENHRY, CDR2 SYGVKD. Deletions cut 6 bases from V and 3 bases from J, with 14 bases between. This CDR3 reads CAIRVGGKYTEAFF. The CDR3 DNA reads as TGTGCCATCAGAGTCGGGGGGAAGTACACTGAAGCTTTCTTT.

This chain uses TRBV4-3 with TRBJ2-3; TRBD2 matches at 7 bases. Losses at the gene ends were 2 bases for V and 6 bases for J; bases not matched to a gene: 11. Looked up from germline, CDR1 is LGHNA and CDR2 is YSLEER. This CDR3 comprises 16 residues. The CDR3 protein is CASSQKSVTSYDTQYF. The CDR3, as DNA: TGCGCCAGCAGCCAAAAATCCGTGACTAGCTACGATACGCAGTATTTT.

This chain links TRBV19 with TRBJ1-5; 7 bases line up with TRBD1. This CDR3 is built from 15 residues. Germline CDR1 and CDR2: LNHDA and SQIVND (reference sequence). V lost 3 bases to trimming and J lost 4 bases; unmatched junction nucleotides: 6. DNA of the CDR3: TGTGCCAGTAGTATTCTGGACAGGTATAATCAGCCCCAGCATTTT. Translating it yields CASSILDRYNQPQHF.